This T cell receptor beta chain comes out of a study of beta chain features in type 1 diabetes. Study information: Across the samples, roughly 98,000,000 sorted cells were examined in total. Study findings and constraints: Type 1 diabetes patients showed a moderate but significant shortening of TCRB CDR3s in all four CD4+ subsets. Fewer junction insertions and more nucleotide deletions appeared in type 1 diabetes patients.

On this clone: Antigen unknown.

Germline lookup yields CDR1 SGHRS and CDR2 YFSETQ. V lost 0 bases, J lost 5 bases, and 14 bases lay in between. This CDR3 comprises 15 residues. Expressed TCRB transcripts were sequenced because the entire RNA isolate underwent reverse transcription. This table comes from immunoSEQ multiplex PCR, and its TCRdb copy is limited to in-frame clones, with some not included. The table has nearly 700,000 clones, around an eighth seen once; the top ten hold less than 0.025%. This clonotype originated in a young man with type 1 diabetes. This rearrangement joins TRBV5-1 to TRBJ1-1; D is possibly TRBD1 (5 bases). Sequenced: naive CD4+ T cells from blood. CDR3 amino acids: CASSLDGGGWTEAFF. CDR3 nucleotides: TGCGCCAGCAGCTTGGATGGGGGTGGTTGGACTGAAGCTTTCTTT.